This T cell receptor beta chain was sequenced in a study of shared clonotypes between healthy human individuals. Germline V gene sequence: CDR1 SQVTM, CDR2 ANQGSEA. This CDR3 spans 14 amino acids. Trimming stripped 4 bases from V and 3 bases from J, with 13 bases between. When replicate PCRs were run on sorted subsets, they used 150 to 250 ng DNA, 30,000 to 35,000 T cell genomes. Assay: immunoSEQ multiplex PCR; the TCRdb copy retains only in-frame clones and omits some. There are some 350,000 clones in the sample; around 72% occur only once, and about a tenth lies in the top ten. This clone was counted once. The target antigen is unknown. There were only Caucasian adults among the donors, and all lived in Nashville, Tennessee. General study points: The authors sampled blood alone, and tissue repertoires likely differ. The low donor count limited represented genetic and exposure-history diversity.

The clonotype comes from a man aged 25-45 years in good health. The V and J genes are TRBV29-1 and TRBJ2-1; the D is unclear. The sequenced sample was memory CD4+ T cells sorted from blood. Subset: CD45RA-negative fraction. The CDR3 nucleotides are TGCAGCGTTGGCGTCGGAGTTGGCTACAATGAGCAGTTCTTC. The encoded protein is CSVGVGVGYNEQFF.